This T cell receptor beta chain was profiled in a study of T cell responses to AZD1222 COVID-19 vaccine. The overall study: Some second doses came at about 4 weeks and others at about 12 weeks; these were pooled.

Points on this clone: Its antigen remains unidentified.

Looked up from germline, CDR1 is SEHNR and CDR2 is FQNEAQ (reference sequence). CDR3 length equals 15 residues. The V and J ends lost 4 bases and 5 bases, in that order; junction bases with no gene match: 6. The method was immunoSEQ multiplex PCR; TCRdb's version includes in-frame clones alone and lacks a portion of them. The table lists about 100,000 clones, 80% to 95% of them singletons, with approximately 1.1% in the top ten. General study points: Females made up more of the donors, who were largely white British, and clonal diversity may have come out too low.

The clonotype was recovered from an adult in good health. This specimen consisted of peripheral blood, obtained on day 0 of AZD1222 vaccination. The genes are TRBV7-9 and TRBJ2-7; 12 positions agree with TRBD2. For the CDR3, the DNA is TGTGCCAGCAGCTACACTAGCGGGAGGTTGCACGAGCAGTACTTC. It is translated as CASSYTSGRLHEQYF.